Each of the 20 T cell receptor beta chains below was sequenced from the same sample in a study of identical twins. MiXCR was run by TCRdb on the 5' RACE reads, yielding one entry per CDR3 protein. The repertoire holds 1.5 million or so distinct CDR3 sequences, 32% seen once, with approximately 0.25% in the top ten. The sample comprised cord blood. These receptors were taken from a newborn girl in good health.

As concerns this clonotype: A read error may account for a junction end that differs from germline. This sequence joins TRBV27 and TRBJ2-3, with D unclear. The CDR3 consists of 16 residues. The germline V gene has CDR1 MNHEY and CDR2 SMNVEV (reference sequence). The CDR3 region has the DNA TGTGCCGGCAGTTTCCGCTCTGGCGGAAGGGCCGATACGCAGTATTTT. Translation: CAGSFRSGGRADTQYF.

This chain links TRBV6-1 with TRBJ2-7, with 11 nucleotides matching TRBD2. The CDR3 covers 17 residues. Germline CDR1 reads MNHNS; CDR2 reads SASEGT. J gave up 0 bases and V 5 bases, and 9 bases lay outside the gene matches. Written as DNA, the CDR3 is TGTGCCAGCAGTCGATCCCTAGCGGGAGGAATCTCCTACGAGCAGTACTTC. This translates into CASSRSLAGGISYEQYF.

The V gene is TRBV28, the J gene TRBJ2-1, with a possible D match to TRBD1 (6 bases). The germline V and J ends were trimmed by 6 bases and 13 bases, with 16 bases remaining between them. The CDR3 runs to 12 residues. Per germline, CDR1 MDHEN and CDR2 SYDVKM. CDR3 bases: TGTGCCAGCAGGAGGGACATAGAGACCCAGTTCTTC. Its translation: CASRRDIETQFF.

The rearrangement joins TRBV20-1 to TRBJ2-3; 14 bases fit TRBD2. J lost 7 bases, V lost 4 bases, and 4 bases had no gene match. Germline CDR1 reads DFQATT; CDR2 reads SNEGSKA (reference sequence). This CDR3 is 14 amino acids long. The chain's CDR3 is CSAKTSGGAHTQYF. CDR3 DNA: TGCAGTGCTAAGACTAGCGGGGGGGCCCATACGCAGTATTTT.

The J gene is TRBJ2-7, the V gene TRBV20-1, with D perhaps TRBD1 (6 bases). Trimming cost V 6 bases and J 2 bases, with 14 bases left between them. Germline assignment: CDR1 DFQATT and CDR2 SNEGSKA (reference sequence). The CDR3 totals 13 residues. The DNA for the CDR3 is TGCAGTGCATTATACAGGGCCGCCTACGAGCAGTACTTC. Translating gives CSALYRAAYEQYF.

This clonotype has only a few counts. The J gene is TRBJ2-1, the V gene TRBV28; D is perhaps TRBD2 (6 bases). Trimming removed 5 bases from V and 4 bases from J, with 12 bases in between. The CDR3 runs to 14 residues. Germline lookup yields CDR1 MDHEN and CDR2 SYDVKM. The CDR3 loop reads CASSTLGGYNEQFF. As DNA, the CDR3 is TGTGCCAGCAGTACATTAGGAGGGTACAATGAGCAGTTCTTC.

This chain links TRBV25-1 with TRBJ1-1; the match to TRBD1 covers 7 bases. The CDR3 has 13 residues. Per germline, CDR1 MGHDK and CDR2 SYGVNS. Germline trimming cut 7 bases from V and 4 bases from J; bases unmatched to any gene: 6. CDR3 in DNA: TGTGCCAGCAAGGGGACAGAGAGCACTGAAGCTTTCTTT. This translates into CASKGTESTEAFF.

The chain joins TRBV5-1 to TRBJ1-6, with D tentatively TRBD1 (6 bases). The CDR3 covers 14 residues. Trimming shortened V by 1 base and J by 7 bases, and 9 bases separated the two germline ends. The germline V gene has CDR1 SGHRS and CDR2 YFSETQ. The CDR3 coding sequence is TGCGCCAGCAGCTTGCCAGGGGTCAATTCACCCCTCCACTTT. This translates into CASSLPGVNSPLHF. Based on the CDR3 plus reference TRBV5-1 and TRBJ1-6, the full variable domain is KAGVTQTPRYLIKTRGQQVTLSCSPISGHRSVSWYQQTPGQGLQFLFEYFSETQRNKGNFPGRFSGRQFSNSRSEMNVSTLELGDSALYLCASSLPGVNSPLHFGNGTRLTVT.

This chain links TRBV19 with TRBJ2-3; maybe TRBD1 (6 bases). Trimming took 7 bases from V and 2 from J, leaving 16 bases between them. The germline gives CDR1 LNHDA, CDR2 SQIVND (reference sequence). The CDR3 is made up of 15 amino acids. The CDR3: CASTRRTVFTDTQYF. In nucleotides, the CDR3 is TGTGCCAGTACCAGGCGGACAGTTTTCACAGATACGCAGTATTTT.

This chain connects TRBV4-1 to TRBJ2-5; a possible D gene is TRBD1 (5 bases). Germline CDR1 MGHRA, CDR2 YSYEKL. The ends were cut back, 4 bases at V and 2 bases at J, with 11 bases in the middle. CDR3 length: 14 residues. The chain's CDR3 is CASSPRQMQETQYF. Here the CDR3 DNA reads TGCGCCAGCAGCCCGAGACAGATGCAAGAGACCCAGTACTTC.

The genes are TRBV15 and TRBJ1-5; 9 bases agree with TRBD1. The V gene end was trimmed by 1 base and the J gene end by 3 bases; junction bases not matched to a gene: 4. The CDR3 spans 16 residues. CDR1 and CDR2 from the germline V gene are LNHNV and YYDKDF (reference sequence). The CDR3 DNA reads as TGTGCCACCAGCAGAGGAGGACAGGGGCTCAATCAGCCCCAGCATTTT. It translates to CATSRGGQGLNQPQHF.

The chain couples TRBV7-2 to TRBJ2-5; 10 positions agree with TRBD2. The CDR3 has 17 residues. Germline trimming cut 1 base from V and 11 bases from J; bases unmatched to any gene: 16. From germline, CDR1 is SGHTA and CDR2 FQGNSA. CDR3 region: CASSLVGLAGAPKEQYF. In nucleotides, the CDR3 is TGTGCCAGCAGCTTAGTAGGTCTAGCGGGAGCCCCCAAAGAGCAGTACTTC.

This clonotype was picked up a small number of times. The chain is built from TRBV7-9 and TRBJ1-1; no reliable D call. Trimming cost V 1 base and J 4 bases, with 7 bases left between them. Germline CDR1 and CDR2: SEHNR and FQNEAQ (reference sequence). The CDR3 is 13 amino acids. The CDR3 DNA reads as TGTGCCAGCAGCTTAGGGGTACTCACTGAAGCTTTCTTT. Translation: CASSLGVLTEAFF.

This clonotype was seen a few times. This sequence joins TRBV20-1 and TRBJ2-1; D might be TRBD1 or TRBD2, each matching 5 bases. V lost 0 bases and J 3 bases, leaving 12 bases between the germline ends. The germline V gene has CDR1 DFQATT and CDR2 SNEGSKA (reference sequence). The CDR3 sequence is 15 residues long. The CDR3 DNA is TGCAGTGCTAGAGAGGGGCGGGTCATCTACAATGAGCAGTTCTTC. Protein sequence: CSAREGRVIYNEQFF.

The chain is built from TRBV25-1 and TRBJ2-6; D is uncertain. There are 15 residues in the CDR3. V was cut by 2 bases and J by 0 bases, with 5 bases left in between. CDR1 MGHDK and CDR2 SYGVNS come from the germline V gene. In DNA form, the CDR3 reads TGTGCCAGCAGTGAACGCGTCTCTGGGGCCAACGTCCTGACTTTC. It specifies CASSERVSGANVLTF.

The CDR3 sequence: CASSWRATSGGLSYNEQFF. In DNA, the CDR3 is TGCGCCAGCAGCTGGCGGGCGACTAGCGGGGGGCTTTCCTACAATGAGCAGTTCTTC. V is TRBV4-1 and J is TRBJ2-1; 13 bases align to TRBD2. Per the germline V gene, CDR1 is MGHRA and CDR2 is YSYEKL. This CDR3 has 19 residues. Losses at the gene ends were 5 bases for V and 1 base for J; bases not matched to a gene: 11.

The gene calls are TRBV20-1 and TRBJ2-3; 8 positions match TRBD2. CDR1 is DFQATT and CDR2 is SNEGSKA in the germline V gene (reference sequence). The CDR3 is made up of 14 amino acids. The J segment lost 3 bases and the V segment lost 4 bases, leaving 6 bases of the junction unmatched. CDR3 region: CSATSAGATDTQYF. The CDR3 coding sequence is TGCAGTGCTACCTCAGCGGGAGCTACAGATACGCAGTATTTT.

This clonotype was detected many times. V usage is TRBV14 and J usage is TRBJ1-6; D is unresolved. The V gene lost 6 bases and the J gene lost 7 bases, with 7 bases spanning the gap. Germline assignment: CDR1 SGHDN and CDR2 FVKESK. The CDR3 spans 12 residues. CDR3 DNA sequence: TGTGCCAGCAGGCACAGCAATTCACCCCTCCACTTT. This codes for CASRHSNSPLHF.

The chain couples TRBV7-9 to TRBJ1-5, with TRBD1 matching 8 bases. Germline CDR1 reads SEHNR; CDR2 reads FQNEAQ (reference sequence). Trimming removed 5 bases from V and 13 bases from J; junction bases left unmatched: 7. The CDR3 is 12 residues long. Here the CDR3 DNA reads TGTGCCAGCAGCCTAGACAGGGGACGGCAGCATTTT. Translated: CASSLDRGRQHF.

This clonotype was found a few times. The rearrangement joins TRBV27 to TRBJ1-2; D perhaps matches TRBD1 (6 bases). The CDR3 contains 12 residues. The V gene's germline CDR1 is MNHEY and CDR2 SMNVEV (reference sequence). V lost 7 bases and J 8 bases, leaving 14 bases between the germline ends. The CDR3: CASTSEGGGYTF. DNA of the CDR3: TGTGCCAGCACCTCTGAGGGGGGCGGCTACACCTTC.